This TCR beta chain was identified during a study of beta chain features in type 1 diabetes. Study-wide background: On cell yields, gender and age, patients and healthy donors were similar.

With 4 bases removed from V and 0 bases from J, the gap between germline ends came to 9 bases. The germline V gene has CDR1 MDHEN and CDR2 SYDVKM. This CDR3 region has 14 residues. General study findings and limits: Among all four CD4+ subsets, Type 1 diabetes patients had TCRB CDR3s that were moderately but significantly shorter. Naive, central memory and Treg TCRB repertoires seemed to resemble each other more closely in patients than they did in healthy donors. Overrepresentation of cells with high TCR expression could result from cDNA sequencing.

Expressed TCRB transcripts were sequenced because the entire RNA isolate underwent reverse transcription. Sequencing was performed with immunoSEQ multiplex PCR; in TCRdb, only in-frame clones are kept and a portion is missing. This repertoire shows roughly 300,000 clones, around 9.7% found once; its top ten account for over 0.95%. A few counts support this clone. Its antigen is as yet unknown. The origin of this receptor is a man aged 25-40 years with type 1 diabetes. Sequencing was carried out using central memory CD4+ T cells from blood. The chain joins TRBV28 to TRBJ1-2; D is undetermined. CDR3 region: CASSYNIANYGYTF. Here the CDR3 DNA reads TGTGCCAGCAGTTACAATATAGCTAACTATGGCTACACCTTC.